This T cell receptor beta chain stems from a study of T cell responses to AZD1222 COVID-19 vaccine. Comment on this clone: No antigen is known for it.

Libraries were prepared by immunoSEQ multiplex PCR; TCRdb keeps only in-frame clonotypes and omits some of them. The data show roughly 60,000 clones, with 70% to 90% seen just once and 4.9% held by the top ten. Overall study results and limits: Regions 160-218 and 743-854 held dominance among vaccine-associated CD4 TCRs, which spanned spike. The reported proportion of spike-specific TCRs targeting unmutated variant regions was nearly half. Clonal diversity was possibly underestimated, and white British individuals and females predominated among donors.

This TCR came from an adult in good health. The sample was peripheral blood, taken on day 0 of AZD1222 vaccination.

The CDR3 nucleotides are TGTGCCAGCTCACCTCCATCTCAGGGGGGGTCGGTTGGCTACACCTTC. Amino acids: CASSPPSQGGSVGYTF. The chain recombines TRBV18 with TRBJ1-2, with 7 bases matching TRBD1. In germline, CDR1 is KGHSH, CDR2 LQKENI. This CDR3 is built from 16 residues. The V and J ends lost 3 bases and 7 bases, in that order; junction bases with no gene match: 14. Full variable domain (outside the CDR3, taken from reference TRBV18 and TRBJ1-2): NAGVMQNPRHLVRRRGQEARLRCSPMKGHSHVYWYRQLPEEGLKFMVYLQKENIIDESGMPKERFSAEFPKEGPSILRIQQVVRGDSAAYFCASSPPSQGGSVGYTFGSGTRLTVV.